The clone carrying this TCR beta chain was recorded a few times. Its antigen is still unknown. The data derive from a study of T cells in Graves' hyperthyroidism and ophthalmopathy. Study-level points and caveats: Most expanded thyroid clonotypes above 0.001 also appeared in blood.

From RNA transcripts, TCR beta CDR3 regions were amplified. Primed by the HTBI set, a first-round RT-PCR was run on the TCR CDR3. TCRdb passed the multiplex PCR reads through MiXCR, listing each CDR3 protein once. The data show around 540,000 distinct CDR3 sequences, approximately 44% seen once. Sequences were obtained from peripheral blood or thyroid tissue (not recorded which). This sequence was found in a woman aged 18-30 years with Graves' hyperthyroidism.

CDR3 amino acids: CASSLRDSYYEQYF. The CDR3 DNA reads TGTGCCAGCAGCCTTCGGGACAGCTACTACGAGCAGTACTTC. The V call is TRBV7-9, the J call TRBJ2-7; 7 nucleotides line up with TRBD1. Per germline, CDR1 SEHNR and CDR2 FQNEAQ (reference sequence). The CDR3 runs 14 residues. V dropped 5 bases and J dropped 3; count of bases not matched to a gene: 7.